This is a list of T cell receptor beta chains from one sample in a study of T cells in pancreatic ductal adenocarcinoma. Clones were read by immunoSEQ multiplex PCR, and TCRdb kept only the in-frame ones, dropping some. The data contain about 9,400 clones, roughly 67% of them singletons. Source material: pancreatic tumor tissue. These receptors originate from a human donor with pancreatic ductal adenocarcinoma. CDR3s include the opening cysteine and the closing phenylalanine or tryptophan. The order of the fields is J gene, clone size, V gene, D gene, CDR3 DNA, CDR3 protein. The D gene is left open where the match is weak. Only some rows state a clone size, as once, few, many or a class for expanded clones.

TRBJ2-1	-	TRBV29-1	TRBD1	TGCAGCGTTGAAGATCGGGGGACAGGGGGCAATGAGCAGTTCTTC	CSVEDRGTGGNEQFF
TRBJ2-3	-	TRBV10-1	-	TGCGCCAGCAGTGTGGGAACAGATACGCAGTATTTT	CASSVGTDTQYF
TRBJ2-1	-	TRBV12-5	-	TGTGCTAGTGGTTTGGGAAACCTAAATGAGCAGTTCTTC	CASGLGNLNEQFF
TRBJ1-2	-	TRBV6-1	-	TGTGCCAGCAGTGTTACAGCCTCTCTTGGTTCTAACTATGGCTACACCTTC	CASSVTASLGSNYGYTF
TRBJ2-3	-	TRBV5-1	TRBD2	TGCGCCAGCAGCTTGCGCGGGGGGGCCTCAGATACGCAGTATTTT	CASSLRGGASDTQYF
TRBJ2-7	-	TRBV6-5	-	TGTGCCAGCAGACGGGACATTTTGGCCTACGAGCAGTACTTC	CASRRDILAYEQYF
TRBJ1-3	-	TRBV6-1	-	TGTGCCAGCAGTGGTGCTGGGGGAAACACCATATATTTT	CASSGAGGNTIYF
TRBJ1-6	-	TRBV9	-	TGTGCCAGCAGCCCCGGAGAGGGCAGGGAGACGAGAAGTTCACCCCTCCACTTT	CASSPGEGRETRSSPLHF
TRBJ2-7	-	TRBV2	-	TGTGCCAGCAGATACAGTCGCGGCGAGCAGTACTTC	CASRYSRGEQYF
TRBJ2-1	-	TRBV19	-	TGTGCCAGTACCCCCAGGGGCAGCTCGGATGAGCAGTTCTTC	CASTPRGSSDEQFF
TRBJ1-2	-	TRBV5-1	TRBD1	TGCGCCAGCAGCTTGGGAGGGACAGCTAACTATGGCTACACCTTC	CASSLGGTANYGYTF
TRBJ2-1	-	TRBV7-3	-	TGTGCCAGCAGCTCCCCCTGGGGGTTGCGGGCGCAGTTCTTC	CASSSPWGLRAQFF
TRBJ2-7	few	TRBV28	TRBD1	TGTGCCAGCAGTTTAGGCGGACAGGGGACCTACGAGCAGTACTTC	CASSLGGQGTYEQYF
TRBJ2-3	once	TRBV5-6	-	TGTGCCAGCAGCTTCCCTGCGGCTCAGGATACGCAGTATTTT	CASSFPAAQDTQYF
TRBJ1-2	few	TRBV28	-	TGTGCCAGCAGTTTAACTCGGGCCTTGGGTGGCTACACCTTC	CASSLTRALGGYTF
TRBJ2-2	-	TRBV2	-	TGTGCCAGCAGTGTTAAGGGTGACAACACCGGGGAGCTGTTTTTT	CASSVKGDNTGELFF
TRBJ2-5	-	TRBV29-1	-	TGCAGCGCCAAACGAGCAGGACAGCCCCAAGAGACCCAGTACTTC	CSAKRAGQPQETQYF
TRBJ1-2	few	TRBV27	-	TGTGCCAGCAGTTTATCATTGGCAGGGGATGGCTACACCTTC	CASSLSLAGDGYTF
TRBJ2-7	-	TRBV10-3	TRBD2	TGTGCCATCAGACCCGGGAGCGGGAGGACATCCTCCCGGAGCTCCTACGAGCAGTACTTC	CAIRPGSGRTSSRSSYEQYF
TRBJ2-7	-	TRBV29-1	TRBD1	TGCAGCGTGGGACAGGACCCACATGCCGAGCAGTACTTC	CSVGQDPHAEQYF
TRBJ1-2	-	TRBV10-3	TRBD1	TGTGCCAGCAGTGCCGCGGGACAGGAAAGCTATGGCTACACCTTC	CASSAAGQESYGYTF
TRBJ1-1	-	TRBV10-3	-	TGTGCCACGGCCGCGAGGGGAAACACTGAAGCTTTCTTT	CATAARGNTEAFF
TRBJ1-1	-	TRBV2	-	TGTGCCAGCAGGAGGGAATTTCTTCGAAGGCGCACTGAAGCTTTCTTT	CASRREFLRRRTEAFF
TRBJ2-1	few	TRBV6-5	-	TGTGCCAGCAGTTACTCGGCGGGACAGCGCAATGAGCAGTTCTTC	CASSYSAGQRNEQFF
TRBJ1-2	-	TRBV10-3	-	TGTGCCATCGGGGGGATGAGGGCCCACTATGGCTACACCTTC	CAIGGMRAHYGYTF
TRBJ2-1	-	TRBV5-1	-	TGCGCCAGCAGGAAAGAGGGCAATGAGCAGTTCTTC	CASRKEGNEQFF
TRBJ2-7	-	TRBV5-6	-	TGTGCCAGCAGCTGGACACCCTCCTACGAGCAGTACTTC	CASSWTPSYEQYF
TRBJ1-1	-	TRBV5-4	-	TGTGCCAGCAGCCACCAGGGCGACAGAGAAGCTTTCTTT	CASSHQGDREAFF
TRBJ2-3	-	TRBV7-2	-	TGTGCCAGCAGCCTAACTCAGTCAGATACGCAGTATTTT	CASSLTQSDTQYF
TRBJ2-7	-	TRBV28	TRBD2	TGTGCCAGCAGTTTAGGGCCCCGAGCGGGAAAGTACGAGCAGTACTTC	CASSLGPRAGKYEQYF